The present entry profiles one T cell receptor beta chain with its context. Its antigen is undetermined. The source of the sample is a study of cytomegalovirus exposure and HLA in healthy donors. Study-level information: Findings of an earlier analysis included about 120 million unique TCR beta sequences from roughly 200 million T cells. Samples from HLA-typed donors yielded around 79 million unique TCRs in an early data release.

This CDR3 contains 16 residues. V shed 3 bases and J shed 0 bases, with 12 bases lying between them. Germline V lookup: CDR1 SGHAT, CDR2 FQDESV (reference sequence). PCR involved 60 Vbeta and 13 Jbeta primers. Here immunoSEQ multiplex PCR was the method, and the copy in TCRdb shows in-frame clones only, minus some. Of approximately 140,000 clones listed, less than 85% are singletons. Study-wide points: The classifier reportedly diagnosed cytomegalovirus status with high specificity and sensitivity.

This TCR was recovered from a woman between 45 and 65 years old in good health and CMV-seropositive. Material: PBMCs. The chain is built from TRBV11-1 and TRBJ2-1; D possibly corresponds to TRBD1 (6 bases). The CDR3 region has the DNA TGTGCCAGCAGCTTCCTAGGGGGATTCTCCTACAATGAGCAGTTCTTC. Translation: CASSFLGGFSYNEQFF.